The 20 T cell receptor beta chains given below trace back to one sample, sequenced in a study of CD8+ T cells in alopecia areata. cDNA reverse transcribed from extracted RNA served as the sequencing template. Produced via immunoSEQ multiplex PCR; TCRdb's table is partial and in-frame only. The sample has around 270,000 clones; 55% to 75% are singletons. Treatment: oral pan-JAK inhibitor, 5-10 mg twice daily. This specimen was CD4+ T cells sorted from blood, taken at week 24, from a patient treated with tofacitinib. The origin of the receptors is a human donor with alopecia areata.

The V call is TRBV5-4, the J call TRBJ2-7, with D possibly matching TRBD1 (6 bases). Germline CDR1 and CDR2: SGHNT and YYREEE (reference sequence). Trimming cost V 0 bases and J 7 bases, with 14 bases left between them. This CDR3 comprises 14 residues. For the CDR3, the DNA is TGTGCCAGCAGCTTGGGGGACAAGGCTGGAGAGCAGTACTTC. Protein sequence: CASSLGDKAGEQYF.

This chain connects TRBV7-8 to TRBJ2-5, with D perhaps matching TRBD2 (5 bases). V lost 1 base and J 5 bases, leaving 11 bases between the germline ends. The germline V gene has CDR1 SGHVS and CDR2 FQNEAQ. The CDR3 sequence is 14 residues long. CDR3 protein: CASSLERVWETQYF. The CDR3, as DNA: TGTGCCAGCAGCTTAGAGAGGGTCTGGGAGACCCAGTACTTC.

The V call is TRBV4-1, the J call TRBJ2-5; D may be TRBD1 (8 bases). The CDR3 consists of 17 residues. The V gene's germline CDR1 is MGHRA and CDR2 YSYEKL. V gave up 2 bases and J gave up 1 base, with 17 bases separating them. CDR3: CASSQRTGRAGQETQYF. The CDR3 DNA follows: TGCGCCAGCAGCCAAAGGACAGGGAGGGCCGGCCAAGAGACCCAGTACTTC.

The chain combines TRBV30 with TRBJ1-1; D unresolved. Between the trimmed V and J ends, which lost 0 bases and 1 base, there was a span of 9 bases. Germline V gene data show CDR1 as GTSNPN and CDR2 as SVGIG (reference sequence). The CDR3 has 14 amino acids. The CDR3 reads CAWSVESGNTEAFF. The DNA of the CDR3 is TGTGCCTGGAGTGTCGAATCAGGGAACACTGAAGCTTTCTTT. The full variable domain, completed using reference TRBV30 and TRBJ1-1, is SQTIHQWPATLVQPVGSPLSLECTVEGTSNPNLYWYRQAAGRGLQLLFYSVGIGQISSEVPQNLSASRPQDRQFILSSKKLLLSDSGFYLCAWSVESGNTEAFFGQGTRLTVV.

About this clone itself: In the same sample, other DNA sequences code for this CDR3. V usage is TRBV30 and J usage is TRBJ2-1; TRBD1 matches at 9 bases. The junction had 4 bases not matched to a gene; V was cut back by 0 bases and J by 7 bases. CDR1 and CDR2 from the germline V gene are GTSNPN and SVGIG (reference sequence). CDR3 length: 14 amino acids. For the CDR3, the DNA is TGTGCCTGGAGTGTATTGGGGACAGGGAATGAGCAGTTCTTC. Its translation: CAWSVLGTGNEQFF. Full variable domain (outside the CDR3, taken from reference TRBV30 and TRBJ2-1): SQTIHQWPATLVQPVGSPLSLECTVEGTSNPNLYWYRQAAGRGLQLLFYSVGIGQISSEVPQNLSASRPQDRQFILSSKKLLLSDSGFYLCAWSVLGTGNEQFFGPGTRLTVL.

This sequence joins TRBV6-5 and TRBJ1-1; 7 nucleotides align to TRBD1. The CDR3 consists of 15 residues. The germline gives CDR1 MNHEY, CDR2 SVGAGI. The junction had 7 bases not matched to a gene; V was cut back by 6 bases and J by 0 bases. The CDR3 protein is CASRNRGFLNTEAFF. The CDR3 DNA is TGTGCCAGCAGAAACAGGGGATTTCTGAACACTGAAGCTTTCTTT.

The rearrangement links TRBV30 to TRBJ2-7, with TRBD2 as a possible D gene (5 bases). Germline values: CDR1 GTSNPN, CDR2 SVGIG (reference sequence). The CDR3 is made up of 15 amino acids. V was cut by 0 bases and J by 0 bases, with 12 bases left in between. The CDR3 DNA sequence: TGTGCCTGGAGTGTGCCGCGGGTTGACTCCTACGAGCAGTACTTC. Translation: CAWSVPRVDSYEQYF.

V and J are TRBV7-9 and TRBJ2-1, with D possibly being TRBD2 (5 bases). Germline loops: CDR1 SEHNR, CDR2 FQNEAQ (reference sequence). Trimming shortened V by 5 bases and J by 8 bases, and 16 bases separated the two germline ends. This CDR3 has 14 amino acids. The CDR3 DNA follows: TGTGCCAGCAGCCTAACGACGGGGTTAGATGAGCAGTTCTTC. Amino acid sequence: CASSLTTGLDEQFF.

This clone was seen more than once but under ten times. The chain recombines TRBV4-3 with TRBJ2-1; 12 bases line up with TRBD2. Germline V gene sequence: CDR1 LGHNA, CDR2 YSLEER. The CDR3 contains 15 residues. Unmatched junction bases numbered 4, after V lost 3 bases and J lost 7 bases. This CDR3 reads CASSQLAGGLNEQFF. The CDR3 coding sequence is TGCGCCAGCAGCCAGCTAGCGGGGGGGTTGAATGAGCAGTTCTTC.

This clone appeared a few times. CDR3 sequence: CAINTGRSYGYTF. The CDR3 DNA sequence: TGTGCCATCAATACCGGCAGATCCTATGGCTACACCTTC. The chain carries TRBV7-8 and TRBJ1-2; the D is unclear. CDR1 and CDR2 (germline): SGHVS, FQNEAQ. V lost 10 bases to trimming and J lost 4 bases, with 16 bases between them. The CDR3 consists of 13 residues. Drawing the rest from reference TRBV7-8 and TRBJ1-2, the complete variable domain is GAGVSQSPRYKVAKRGQDVALRCDPISGHVSLFWYQQALGQGPEFLTYFQNEAQLDKSGLPSDRFFAERPEGSVSTLKIQRTQQEDSAVYLCAINTGRSYGYTFGSGTRLTVV.

The rearrangement uses TRBV2 and TRBJ2-5; TRBD1 aligns across 8 bases. Germline trimming cut 8 bases from V and 5 bases from J; bases unmatched to any gene: 13. In germline, CDR1 is SNHLY, CDR2 FYNNEI. The CDR3 extends over 15 amino acids. The CDR3 nucleotides read TGTGCCAGCCAACCTTGGACAGGGATGAGGGAGACCCAGTACTTC. Its protein is CASQPWTGMRETQYF.

This clone was detected a few times. This chain links TRBV7-2 with TRBJ2-3; D possibly corresponds to TRBD2 (7 bases). CDR1 and CDR2 (germline): SGHTA, FQGNSA. Trimming pared 2 bases from V and 4 bases from J, leaving 13 bases between. This CDR3 region has 15 residues. The CDR3 nucleotides are TGTGCCAGCAGCTTACGTGGGGGGGCAGCAGATACGCAGTATTTT. Translation gives CASSLRGGAADTQYF.

The V call is TRBV29-1, the J call TRBJ2-6; D uncertain. V was trimmed by 5 bases and J by 0 bases, leaving 17 bases between them. The germline gives CDR1 SQVTM, CDR2 ANQGSEA. The CDR3 contains 17 residues. CDR3 region: CSVLDPSLRSGANVLTF. CDR3 DNA sequence: TGCAGCGTTCTGGACCCCTCTCTTCGCTCTGGGGCCAACGTCCTGACTTTC.

The gene calls are TRBV9 and TRBJ1-6, with TRBD1 matching over 7 bases. The CDR3 consists of 15 residues. V trimming: 3 bases; J trimming: 7 bases; junction bases outside the gene matches: 7. The germline gives CDR1 SGDLS, CDR2 YYNGEE. CDR3 nucleotide sequence: TGTGCCAGCAGCGACAGGGGTCTGCGGAATTCACCCCTCCACTTT. Translation: CASSDRGLRNSPLHF.

The rearrangement uses TRBV29-1 and TRBJ1-2, with a possible D match to TRBD1 (5 bases). The germline V and J ends were trimmed by 1 base and 3 bases, with 12 bases remaining between them. The CDR3 length is 14 residues. Looked up from germline, CDR1 is SQVTM and CDR2 is ANQGSEA. CDR3 sequence (DNA): TGCAGCGTTGAAGGGCCCAGGGTGGACTATGGCTACACCTTC. Its protein product is CSVEGPRVDYGYTF.

The genes are TRBV7-6 and TRBJ1-5, with 8 bases that match TRBD1. V lost 6 bases, J lost 3 bases, and 7 bases stayed unmatched. CDR1 is SGHVS and CDR2 is FNYEAQ in the germline V gene. The CDR3 is 15 amino acids. CDR3 sequence reads: CASSPGQGNNQPQHF. DNA of the CDR3: TGTGCCAGCAGTCCTGGACAGGGCAACAATCAGCCCCAGCATTTT.

This clone showed up just a few times. The rearrangement uses TRBV28 and TRBJ2-2, with D unclear. Between the trimmed V and J ends, which lost 6 bases and 3 bases, there was a span of 8 bases. Looked up from germline, CDR1 is MDHEN and CDR2 is SYDVKM. This CDR3 region has 13 residues. The CDR3: CASRNRYTGELFF. In DNA, the CDR3 is TGTGCCAGCAGGAACCGCTACACCGGGGAGCTGTTTTTT.

A single count supports this clone. The V call is TRBV29-1, the J call TRBJ2-5; D might be TRBD2 (6 bases). The V end was cut by 4 bases, the J end by 1 base, with 13 bases between. The germline V gene encodes CDR1 SQVTM and CDR2 ANQGSEA. The CDR3 consists of 14 residues. The chain's CDR3 is CSVVRGPVQETQYF. The CDR3 DNA reads as TGCAGCGTTGTGCGGGGCCCCGTCCAAGAGACCCAGTACTTC.

The genes are TRBV21-1 and TRBJ2-7; TRBD1, the table's D call, lacks a check against the DNA. TRBV21-1 is a pseudogene segment. CDR3 length: 14 residues. CDR3 coding DNA: TGTGCCAGCAGCAAGAGAGGGTCAGGGGTCGAGCAGTACTTC. This gives the protein CASSKRGSGVEQYF.

The rearrangement links TRBV29-1 to TRBJ1-1; D unclear. Per germline, CDR1 SQVTM and CDR2 ANQGSEA. With 5 bases removed from V and 0 bases from J, the gap between germline ends came to 10 bases. This CDR3 region has 13 residues. The CDR3 bases are TGCAGCGTTTCTGGGCCCATGAACACTGAAGCTTTCTTT. It translates to CSVSGPMNTEAFF.